The rows below give T cell receptor beta chains drawn from one sample of a study of T cells in Graves' hyperthyroidism and ophthalmopathy. From the multiplex PCR reads, TCRdb called clonotypes with MiXCR, one entry per CDR3 protein. The table has approximately 330,000 distinct CDR3 sequences, approximately 22% seen once. The specimen sequenced was blood. These receptors all stem from a woman aged 45-65 years with Graves' hyperthyroidism. CDR3s include the opening cysteine and the closing phenylalanine or tryptophan. The order of the fields is D gene, CDR3 length, J gene, clone size, V gene, CDR3 protein, CDR3 DNA. D genes are given only for firm matches. Clone size is stated in some rows and not others, as once, few, many or a class when expanded.

D: TRBD1; length: 15; J: TRBJ2-2; size: .; V: TRBV12-3/TRBV12-4; CDR3: CASRGRDSDTGELFF; DNA: TGTGCCAGCAGGGGTCGGGACAGCGACACCGGGGAGCTGTTTTTT
D: TRBD1; length: 14; J: TRBJ2-1; size: many; V: TRBV18; CDR3: CASTPGQGINEQFF; DNA: TGTGCCAGCACACCGGGACAGGGCATCAATGAGCAGTTCTTC
D: .; length: 17; J: TRBJ2-1; size: .; V: TRBV5-4; CDR3: CASSTYTGLGSYNEQFF; DNA: TGTGCCAGCAGCACCTACACGGGTCTGGGCTCCTACAATGAGCAGTTCTTC
D: TRBD1; length: 12; J: TRBJ2-7; size: many; V: TRBV5-1; CDR3: CASSSQGVEQYF; DNA: TGCGCCAGCAGCTCACAGGGGGTCGAGCAGTACTTC
D: TRBD2; length: 13; J: TRBJ2-7; size: many; V: TRBV28; CDR3: CASETSGSYEQYF; DNA: TGTGCCAGCGAGACTAGCGGCTCCTACGAGCAGTACTTC
D: TRBD1; length: 15; J: TRBJ1-1; size: many; V: TRBV6-1; CDR3: CASGPGTGNLWEAFF; DNA: TGTGCCAGCGGTCCCGGGACAGGGAACCTGTGGGAAGCTTTCTTT
D: .; length: 15; J: TRBJ1-2; size: .; V: TRBV5-5; CDR3: CVSSPLGGGLVGYTF; DNA: TGTGTCAGCAGCCCCCTAGGGGGAGGGCTGGTAGGCTACACCTTC
D: TRBD1; length: 15; J: TRBJ1-3; size: many; V: TRBV2; CDR3: CASSKGQVTGNTIYF; DNA: TGTGCCAGCAGTAAGGGACAGGTCACTGGAAACACCATATATTTT
D: .; length: 11; J: TRBJ2-5; size: .; V: TRBV28; CDR3: CASSWQETQYF; DNA: TGTGCCAGCAGTTGGCAAGAGACCCAGTACTTC
D: TRBD1; length: 15; J: TRBJ1-6; size: .; V: TRBV11-2; CDR3: CASSSPGGRNSPLHF; DNA: TGTGCCAGCAGCTCACCAGGGGGCAGGAATTCACCCCTCCACTTT
D: .; length: 12; J: TRBJ1-2; size: .; V: TRBV20-1; CDR3: CSARDFGYGYTF; DNA: TGCAGTGCTAGAGATTTTGGCTATGGCTACACCTTC
D: .; length: 16; J: TRBJ1-1; size: .; V: TRBV3-1; CDR3: CAGSPRSGRAVTEAFF; DNA: TGTGCCGGCAGTCCTAGATCCGGGAGAGCCGTCACTGAAGCTTTCTTT
D: TRBD2; length: 19; J: TRBJ2-3; size: once; V: TRBV12-3/TRBV12-4; CDR3: CASSRRTSGGFESTDTQYF; DNA: TGTGCCAGCAGCCGGCGGACTAGCGGGGGGTTCGAGAGCACAGATACGCAGTATTTT
D: .; length: 14; J: TRBJ1-6; size: .; V: TRBV5-6; CDR3: CASSFGADNSPLHF; DNA: TGTGCCAGCAGCTTTGGGGCAGATAATTCACCCCTCCACTTT
D: .; length: 15; J: TRBJ2-7; size: .; V: TRBV18; CDR3: CASSPIPVSSYEQYF; DNA: TGTGCCAGCTCACCAATTCCAGTGAGCTCCTACGAGCAGTACTTC